This paragraph covers one T cell receptor beta chain sequence. Its matching antigen is unknown. Second doses at about 4 or about 12 weeks were pooled. Clones were sequenced by immunoSEQ multiplex PCR, and TCRdb holds only the in-frame ones, with some missing. Seen here are about 54,000 clones, around 92% observed once, and the top ten hold more than 14%. The entry originates in a study of T cell responses to AZD1222 COVID-19 vaccine. The study, taken as a whole, reports: Regions left unmutated in variants are reportedly the target of nearly half of spike-specific TCRs. Elevations in Spike-specific TCR breadth and depth followed administration of two AZD1222 doses. Donor demographics were predominantly white British with a female majority; clonal diversity may be underestimated.

The receptor's source is an adult who received the AZD1222 COVID-19 vaccine. The sample consisted of peripheral blood, taken 28 days after the second AZD1222 dose.

The CDR3 here is CASSEALIGDTQYF. For the CDR3, the DNA is TGTGCCAGCAGTGAAGCGCTTATAGGGGATACGCAGTATTTT. V and J are TRBV6-1 and TRBJ2-3; D is unclear. Trimming left V 0 bases short and J 6 bases short, with 10 bases between. Per the germline V gene, CDR1 is MNHNS and CDR2 is SASEGT. The CDR3 has 14 residues.